The next 18 T cell receptor beta chains were all read from a single sample in a study of shared clonotypes between healthy human individuals. Assay: immunoSEQ multiplex PCR; the TCRdb copy retains only in-frame clones and omits some. The table has approximately 640,000 clones, about nine tenths seen once; the top ten hold more than 30%. The sequenced sample consisted of memory CD8+ T cells from PBMCs. Subset specified: CD45RO+ cells pooled with CCR7-negative TemRA cells. The receptors here all came from a man younger than 35 in good health. Some clones in this sample may be carry-over from other donors' samples.

This clone showed up just a few times. The V and J genes are TRBV29-1 and TRBJ2-7; D call uncertain. The CDR3 length is 11 residues. The germline CDR1 and CDR2 sequences are SQVTM and ANQGSEA. The ends were cut back, 5 bases at V and 6 bases at J, with 11 bases in the middle. DNA for the CDR3: TGCAGCGTTAAACCCGGCCCCGAGCAGTACTTC. This translates into CSVKPGPEQYF.

The CDR3 here is CASSLGQPNTEAFF. CDR3 DNA sequence: TGTGCCAGCAGCCTAGGACAGCCGAACACTGAAGCTTTCTTT. The chain uses TRBV7-2 and TRBJ1-1; tentatively, D is TRBD1 (6 bases). Trimming pared 5 bases from V and 1 base from J, leaving 11 bases between. The CDR3 extends over 14 amino acids. Germline CDR1 and CDR2: SGHTA and FQGNSA.

J is TRBJ2-1 and V is TRBV6-5; D unclear. V was pared by 5 bases and J by 8 bases, with 7 bases between. Germline lookup yields CDR1 MNHEY and CDR2 SVGAGI. The CDR3 is 11 amino acids. This CDR3 reads CASSEVYEQFF. CDR3 sequence (DNA): TGTGCCAGCAGTGAAGTATATGAGCAGTTCTTC.

The V call is TRBV5-5, the J call TRBJ1-5; TRBD1 matches at 9 bases. The CDR3 is 15 amino acids. Germline-derived CDR1 and CDR2 are SGHKS and YYEKEE (reference sequence). The J segment lost 4 bases and the V segment lost 2 bases, leaving 4 bases of the junction unmatched. CDR3 in amino acids: CASSLQGAINQPQHF. CDR3 bases: TGTGCCAGCAGCTTACAGGGGGCCATAAATCAGCCCCAGCATTTT.

The chain employs TRBV7-6 and TRBJ2-7, with unresolved D. This CDR3 is 15 amino acids long. Germline CDR1 and CDR2: SGHVS and FNYEAQ. V lost 7 bases and J 0 bases, leaving 16 bases between the germline ends. The CDR3 sequence: CASTQGKGYSYEQYF. The CDR3 DNA is TGTGCCAGCACCCAAGGAAAGGGCTACTCCTACGAGCAGTACTTC.

On this clone itself: The same CDR3 can be traced to other DNA sequences in this sample. This chain uses TRBV10-3 with TRBJ2-7, with TRBD2 matching 7 bases. CDR1 is ENHRY, CDR2 SYGVKD, per germline. V lost 2 bases to trimming and J lost 3 bases; unmatched junction nucleotides: 7. This CDR3 contains 15 residues. The CDR3 nucleotides are TGTGCCATCAGTGAGGGGAGGGGAAGAAGCTACGAGCAGTACTTC. It is translated as CAISEGRGRSYEQYF.

This chain links TRBV6-5 with TRBJ2-7, with a weak D call TRBD1 (6 bases). The CDR3 is 16 residues long. Germline V gene data show CDR1 as MNHEY and CDR2 as SVGAGI. V lost 0 bases and J 1 base, leaving 13 bases between the germline ends. This CDR3 is CASSYSSGESSYEQYF. As DNA, the CDR3 is TGTGCCAGCAGTTACTCATCAGGGGAGTCTTCCTACGAGCAGTACTTC.

This sequence joins TRBV6-9 and TRBJ1-5; D gene ambiguous. There are 14 residues in the CDR3. The germline gives CDR1 MNHGY, CDR2 SVAAGI. V was pared by 6 bases and J by 5 bases, with 14 bases between. In DNA, the CDR3 is TGTGCCAGCAGGGATCCGGAATCTTATCAGCCCCAGCATTTT. It yields the protein CASRDPESYQPQHF.

This clone was detected once. The J gene is TRBJ2-5, the V gene TRBV28; D call uncertain. Germline CDR1 reads MDHEN; CDR2 reads SYDVKM. Trimming pared 5 bases from V and 5 bases from J, leaving 9 bases between. The CDR3 sequence is 12 residues long. CDR3 coding DNA: TGTGCCAGCAGTCGTTCCGTGGAGACCCAGTACTTC. Amino acids: CASSRSVETQYF.

The genes are TRBV13 and TRBJ1-5; D perhaps matches TRBD1 (6 bases). Germline loops: CDR1 PRHDT, CDR2 FYEKMQ (reference sequence). The CDR3 covers 14 residues. V gave up 5 bases and J gave up 1 base, with 9 bases separating them. CDR3 sequence: CASSQGQSNQPQHF. CDR3 nucleotides: TGTGCCAGCAGCCAGGGACAAAGCAATCAGCCCCAGCATTTT.

The chain joins TRBV5-8 to TRBJ2-7, with a tentative D call TRBD1 (5 bases). The CDR3 has 17 residues. Trimming pared 5 bases from V and 0 bases from J, leaving 21 bases between. The V gene's germline CDR1 is SGHTS and CDR2 YDEGEE. CDR3 in amino acids: CASSSYRQQQNSYEQYF. CDR3 bases: TGTGCCAGCAGTTCGTATCGACAGCAACAAAACTCCTACGAGCAGTACTTC.

This clone showed up just a few times. This rearrangement joins TRBV16 to TRBJ2-1; 8 bases fit TRBD1. This CDR3 is 14 amino acids long. After removal of 0 bases from V and 8 bases from J, the junction contained 3 bases not matched to a gene. Looked up from germline, CDR1 is KGHSY and CDR2 is FQNENV. This CDR3 reads CASSQSDRAHEQFF. CDR3 bases: TGTGCCAGCAGCCAATCGGACAGGGCGCATGAGCAGTTCTTC.

The chain joins TRBV6-1 to TRBJ2-7; 7 bases map to TRBD1. Germline trimming cut 10 bases from V and 5 bases from J; bases unmatched to any gene: 17. Germline-derived CDR1 and CDR2 are MNHNS and SASEGT. The CDR3 runs to 15 residues. The CDR3 DNA sequence: TGTGCCATCTTGACACGACAGGGTAGGGAGAACGAGCAGTACTTC. Amino acid sequence: CAILTRQGRENEQYF.

The count of this clone is one. The chain carries TRBV9 and TRBJ2-7; 10 bases fit TRBD2. The CDR3 is 15 amino acids. The V and J ends lost 3 bases and 6 bases, in that order; junction bases with no gene match: 9. Germline V lookup: CDR1 SGDLS, CDR2 YYNGEE. The CDR3 DNA reads TGTGCCAGCAGCGCTAGCGGGAGCTCCACACTCGAGCAGTACTTC. Residues: CASSASGSSTLEQYF.

The chain uses TRBV7-9 and TRBJ1-5, with D tentatively TRBD1 (5 bases). The V gene lost 1 base and the J gene lost 1 base, with 8 bases spanning the gap. The germline gives CDR1 SEHNR, CDR2 FQNEAQ (reference sequence). The CDR3 is 15 residues long. Here the CDR3 reads CASSLDGASNQPQHF. The CDR3 nucleotides read TGTGCCAGCAGCTTAGATGGGGCCAGCAATCAGCCCCAGCATTTT.

The chain employs TRBV11-2 and TRBJ1-1; D is unresolved. The CDR3 is made up of 13 amino acids. Germline V lookup: CDR1 SGHAT, CDR2 FQNNGV. V gave up 3 bases and J gave up 1 base, with 6 bases separating them. This CDR3 reads CASSLVRNTEAFF. CDR3 coding DNA: TGTGCCAGCAGCTTGGTGAGGAACACTGAAGCTTTCTTT.

This clone was found a few times. The chain links TRBV30 to TRBJ1-2; D gene uncertain. CDR1 is GTSNPN, CDR2 SVGIG, per germline (reference sequence). The V gene lost 0 bases and the J gene lost 10 bases, with 9 bases spanning the gap. The CDR3 has 11 amino acids. The CDR3 nucleotides are TGTGCCTGGAGTGTACGGGGTAACTACACCTTC. This gives the protein CAWSVRGNYTF.

CDR3 sequence reads: CASSLAPSLAGYTF. The DNA of the CDR3 is TGTGCCAGCAGTTTAGCCCCTTCTTTGGCTGGCTACACCTTC. This chain connects TRBV27 to TRBJ1-2, with D uncertain. There are 14 residues in the CDR3. In germline, CDR1 is MNHEY, CDR2 SMNVEV (reference sequence). The germline V and J ends were trimmed by 2 bases and 7 bases, with 14 bases remaining between them.